The T cell receptor (beta chain) under discussion was sequenced for a study of blood T cell repertoires in COVID-19. On the study more broadly: T cells, B-cell-depleted T cells, or PBMCs provided the cDNA or gDNA that served as material.

Using immunoSEQ multiplex PCR, the repertoire was profiled, and TCRdb retains in-frame clones only, with some absent. This sample yields fewer than 200,000 clones, of which 82% are seen a single time; about 8% belongs to the top ten. V lost 5 bases and J lost 5, with 6 bases in between. There are 11 residues in the CDR3. From germline, CDR1 is SGHAT and CDR2 FQNNGV. The rearrangement links TRBV11-2 to TRBJ2-5, with D uncertain. This TCR was sampled from a woman between 55 and 75 years old with COVID-19, enrolled during active disease. The sequencing input was peripheral blood. CDR3 protein: CASSQMETQYF. CDR3 in DNA: TGTGCCAGCAGCCAAATGGAGACCCAGTACTTC.